The T cell receptor beta chain described here comes from a study of T cell responses to AZD1222 COVID-19 vaccine. V dropped 2 bases and J dropped 6 bases, with 17 bases sitting between them. Per the germline V gene, CDR1 is SNHLY and CDR2 is FYNNEI. The CDR3 spans 16 residues. TCRdb's table, derived via immunoSEQ multiplex PCR, lists solely in-frame clones and lacks some. The sample holds 75,000 to 100,000 clones, approximately 86% seen once. This clonotype was obtained from an adult in good health. The rearrangement uses TRBV2 and TRBJ1-5; weak D call: TRBD1 (6 bases). Here the sequenced sample was peripheral blood, taken on day 0 of MenACWY control vaccination. CDR3 bases: TGTGCCAGCAGTGAATGGGGAGGGGGTCAGGGTCAGCCCCAGCATTTT. Encoded protein: CASSEWGGGQGQPQHF.